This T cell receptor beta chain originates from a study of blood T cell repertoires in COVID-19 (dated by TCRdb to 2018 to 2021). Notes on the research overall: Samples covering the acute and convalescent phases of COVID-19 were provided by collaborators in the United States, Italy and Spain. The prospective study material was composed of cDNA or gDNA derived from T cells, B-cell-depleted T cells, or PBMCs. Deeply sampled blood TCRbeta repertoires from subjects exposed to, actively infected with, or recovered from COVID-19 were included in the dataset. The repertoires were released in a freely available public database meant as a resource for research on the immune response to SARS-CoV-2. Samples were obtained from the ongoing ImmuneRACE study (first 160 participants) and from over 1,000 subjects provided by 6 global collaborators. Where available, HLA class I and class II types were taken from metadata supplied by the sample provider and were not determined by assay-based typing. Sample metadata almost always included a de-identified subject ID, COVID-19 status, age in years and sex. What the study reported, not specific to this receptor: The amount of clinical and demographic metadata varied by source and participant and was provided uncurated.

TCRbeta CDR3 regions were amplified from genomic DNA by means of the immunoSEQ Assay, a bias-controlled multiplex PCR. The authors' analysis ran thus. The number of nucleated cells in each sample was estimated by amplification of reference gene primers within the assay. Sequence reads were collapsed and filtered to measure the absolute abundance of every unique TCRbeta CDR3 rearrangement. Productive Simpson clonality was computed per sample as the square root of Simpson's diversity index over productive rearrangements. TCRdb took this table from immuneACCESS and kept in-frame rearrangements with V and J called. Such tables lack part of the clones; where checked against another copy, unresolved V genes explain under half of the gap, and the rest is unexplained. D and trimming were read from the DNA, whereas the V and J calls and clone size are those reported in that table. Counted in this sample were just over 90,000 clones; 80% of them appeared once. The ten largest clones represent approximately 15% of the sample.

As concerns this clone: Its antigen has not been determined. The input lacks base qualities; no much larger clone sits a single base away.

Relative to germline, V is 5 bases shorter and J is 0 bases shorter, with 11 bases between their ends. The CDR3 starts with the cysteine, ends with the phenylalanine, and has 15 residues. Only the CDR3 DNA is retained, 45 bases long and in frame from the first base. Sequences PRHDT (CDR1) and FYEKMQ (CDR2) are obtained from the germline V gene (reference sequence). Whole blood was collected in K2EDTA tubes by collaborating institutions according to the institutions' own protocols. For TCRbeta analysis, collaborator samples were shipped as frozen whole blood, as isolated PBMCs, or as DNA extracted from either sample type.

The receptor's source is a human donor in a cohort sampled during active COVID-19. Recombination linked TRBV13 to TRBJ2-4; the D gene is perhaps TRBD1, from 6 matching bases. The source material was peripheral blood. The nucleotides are TGTGCCAGCAGCACCCGACAGGCAGCCAAAAACATTCAGTACTTC. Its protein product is CASSTRQAAKNIQYF.